This T cell receptor beta chain was recovered during a study of blood T cell repertoires in COVID-19 (dated by TCRdb to 2020 to 2021). The study in broad terms: Collaborator samples came from the United States, Italy and Spain and covered acute and convalescent phases of COVID-19. The prospective study material was composed of cDNA or gDNA derived from T cells, B-cell-depleted T cells, or PBMCs. Subjects who had been exposed to COVID-19, were actively infected with it, or had recovered from it provided the deeply sampled blood TCRbeta repertoires that made up the dataset. A freely available public database, intended as a resource for researchers studying the immune response to SARS-CoV-2, is where the repertoires were released. Samples were obtained from the ongoing ImmuneRACE study (first 160 participants) and from about 1,300 subjects provided by 6 global collaborators. A de-identified subject ID, COVID-19 status, age in years and sex were almost always included in the sample metadata. HLA class I and class II types, where available, came from metadata supplied by the sample provider rather than from assay-based typing.

The collaborating institutions used their own protocols to collect whole blood in K2EDTA tubes. For TCRbeta analysis, collaborator samples were shipped as frozen whole blood, as isolated PBMCs, or as DNA extracted from either sample type. Results the study describes overall, beyond this receptor: The quantity of clinical and demographic metadata differed by source and by participant and was supplied without curation.

Of note for this clone: Its antigen is unknown. Base quality data are lacking; no much larger clone is found one base away.

TCRbeta CDR3 regions were amplified from genomic DNA by means of the immunoSEQ Assay, a bias-controlled multiplex PCR. The study's processing was this. Nucleated cell counts per sample were estimated from amplification of reference gene primers within the assay. To quantify the absolute abundance of each unique TCRbeta CDR3 rearrangement, sequence reads were collapsed and filtered. For each sample, productive Simpson clonality was calculated as the square root of Simpson's diversity index over productive rearrangements. TCRdb carries this immuneACCESS record with in-frame sequences only. Its versions omit some clonotypes, under half of them owing to an unresolved V gene in the studies checked, with the rest unexplained. That table supplies the V and J calls and clone size; D and trimming were determined from the DNA. The sample table records 200,000 to 250,000 clones; 70% to 85% of these occur just once. 8.9% of the sample rests with the top ten.

Trimming at the junction amounts to 3 bases on V and 3 bases on J, and the germline ends lie 10 bases apart. The CDR3 starts with the cysteine, ends with the phenylalanine, and has 14 residues. The only DNA kept is the CDR3, 42 bases in frame from the first base. The CDR1 and CDR2 encoded by the germline V gene (reference sequence) are LNHDA and SQIVND. Sequencing used peripheral blood. The chain employs TRBV19 and TRBJ2-3, with the D gene not confidently named. This TCR came from an older man with acute or convalescent COVID-19. The DNA reads as follows: TGTGCCAGTAGTATCGGTGGCGGAACAGATACGCAGTATTTT. This is translated as CASSIGGGTDTQYF.